Presented here are 31 T cell receptor beta chains from one specimen sequenced in a study of siplizumab effects on memory and regulatory T cells. Using immunoSEQ multiplex PCR, the repertoire was profiled, and TCRdb retains in-frame clones only, with some absent. The sample yields about 100,000 clones, 80% to 95% seen once. The specimen sequenced was non-Treg CD4+ T cells sorted from blood. The receptors were sampled from a human donor in good health.

The V call is TRBV11-3, the J call TRBJ1-6; D remains ambiguous. The germline V gene has CDR1 SGHNT and CDR2 YENEEA. There are 14 residues in the CDR3. V shed 5 bases and J shed 4 bases, with 9 bases lying between them. CDR3 DNA: TGTGCCAGCAGCCGATCGGGGTATAATTCACCCCTCCACTTT. Its translation is CASSRSGYNSPLHF. Full variable domain (remainder filled in from reference TRBV11-3 and TRBJ1-6): EAGVVQSPRYKIIEKKQPVAFWCNPISGHNTLYWYLQNLGQGPELLIRYENEEAVDDSQLPKDRFSAERLKGVDSTLKIQPAELGDSAVYLCASSRSGYNSPLHFGNGTRLTVT.

The chain carries TRBV15 and TRBJ1-2; TRBD1 aligns across 8 bases. Germline lookup yields CDR1 LNHNV and CDR2 YYDKDF (reference sequence). Germline trimming cut 5 bases from V and 4 bases from J; bases unmatched to any gene: 9. CDR3 length: 15 amino acids. CDR3 bases: TGTGCCACCAGCCCAGACAGGGGACTAGGCTATGGCTACACCTTC. This encodes CATSPDRGLGYGYTF.

V is TRBV4-3 and J is TRBJ2-1; TRBD1 matches 9 bases. The CDR3 is made up of 18 amino acids. The junction had 15 bases not matched to a gene; V was cut back by 4 bases and J by 5 bases. Germline V gives CDR1 LGHNA, CDR2 YSLEER. CDR3 loop: CASSPRTRPGQGDNEQFF. As DNA, the CDR3 is TGCGCCAGCAGCCCACGAACCCGACCGGGACAGGGTGACAATGAGCAGTTCTTC.

The V gene is TRBV21-1, the J gene TRBJ1-5; the D call TRBD1 from the table was never checked on the DNA. TRBV21-1 is assigned pseudogene status. CDR3 length: 12 amino acids. The CDR3 DNA reads as TGTGCCAGCAGCAAAGAGGGGAAGCCCCAGCATTTT. Translation gives CASSKEGKPQHF.

V gene TRBV5-1 combines with J gene TRBJ1-2; no definite D call. Germline V gene data show CDR1 as SGHRS and CDR2 as YFSETQ. The CDR3 extends over 18 amino acids. V lost 0 bases, J lost 1 base, and 19 bases lay in between. Here the CDR3 DNA reads TGCGCCAGCAGCTTGGCCGGTTGGGCGGACCGAAGTAACTATGGCTACACCTTC. Amino acids: CASSLAGWADRSNYGYTF.

There are a few counts of this clone. The gene calls are TRBV5-1 and TRBJ1-5; 9 nucleotides agree with TRBD1. The CDR3 is 14 residues long. Germline CDR1 and CDR2: SGHRS and YFSETQ. Trimming took 4 bases from V and 6 from J; bases not matched to a gene: 5. CDR3 region: CASSLTGGPQPQHF. CDR3 DNA: TGCGCCAGCAGCCTTACAGGGGGCCCTCAGCCCCAGCATTTT.

The chain combines TRBV27 with TRBJ2-7; 9 bases fit TRBD2. Germline V gene lookup returns CDR1 MNHEY and CDR2 SMNVEV (reference sequence). The CDR3 contains 16 residues. V lost 2 bases and J lost 0; bases outside the gene matches: 5. As DNA, the CDR3 is TGTGCCAGCAGTTTAGGGCTAGCGGGATACTCCTACGAGCAGTACTTC. It is translated as CASSLGLAGYSYEQYF.

This clone was detected only once. V usage is TRBV10-3 and J usage is TRBJ2-4; 10 bases agree with TRBD2. The V gene end was trimmed by 1 base and the J gene end by 2 bases; junction bases not matched to a gene: 8. The CDR3 sequence is 18 residues long. Germline V gives CDR1 ENHRY, CDR2 SYGVKD. The CDR3 coding sequence is TGTGCCATCAGTGAGTTCGCTAGCGGGAGTGGTTCCAAAAACATTCAGTACTTC. Residues: CAISEFASGSGSKNIQYF.

The rearrangement uses TRBV30 and TRBJ2-1; 10 positions agree with TRBD1. The germline V gene encodes CDR1 GTSNPN and CDR2 SVGIG (reference sequence). V was clipped by 5 bases and J by 7 bases; unmatched bases: 11. The CDR3 sequence is 15 residues long. CDR3 protein: CAWELGQGGRNEQFF. The CDR3 DNA sequence: TGTGCCTGGGAGCTAGGACAGGGGGGGCGGAATGAGCAGTTCTTC.

V gene TRBV6-6 combines with J gene TRBJ1-5; TRBD1 might be the D (5 bases). Trimming stripped 2 bases from V and 7 bases from J, with 15 bases between. The V gene's germline CDR1 is MNHNY and CDR2 SVGAGI (reference sequence). CDR3 length equals 15 residues. CDR3 in amino acids: CASSYLSGVGQPQHF. In nucleotides, the CDR3 is TGTGCCAGCAGTTACCTTTCGGGGGTAGGGCAGCCCCAGCATTTT.

The J gene is TRBJ1-5, the V gene TRBV6-6; D perhaps matches TRBD1 (6 bases). The germline V gene encodes CDR1 MNHNY and CDR2 SVGAGI (reference sequence). The CDR3 totals 14 residues. V lost 6 bases, J lost 3 bases, and 12 bases lay in between. The CDR3 nucleotides are TGTGCCAGCAGCCCGGACAGACCCAATCAGCCCCAGCATTTT. Protein product: CASSPDRPNQPQHF.

The J gene is TRBJ1-5, the V gene TRBV4-3; 7 bases match TRBD1. J was trimmed by 5 bases and V by 5 bases; bases with no gene match: 3. Germline V CDR1 and CDR2: LGHNA, YSLEER. The CDR3 loop spans 13 amino acids. CDR3 nucleotides: TGCGCCAGCAGCTGGGACAGATATCAGCCCCAGCATTTT. It codes for CASSWDRYQPQHF.

The genes are TRBV7-8 and TRBJ2-7; 7 positions agree with TRBD1. From germline, CDR1 is SGHVS and CDR2 FQNEAQ. V gave up 1 base and J gave up 3 bases; unmatched junction bases: 3. The CDR3 runs to 14 residues. This CDR3 is CASSLGQGYYEQYF. In DNA, the CDR3 is TGTGCCAGCAGCTTAGGACAGGGATACTACGAGCAGTACTTC.

The V and J genes are TRBV10-2 and TRBJ2-5; D remains ambiguous. The germline V gene encodes CDR1 WSHSY and CDR2 SAAADI. V was clipped by 6 bases and J by 5 bases, with 13 bases between them. The CDR3 contains 13 residues. The CDR3 bases are TGCGCCAGCAGGGAGAGTGGGCGGGAGACCCAGTACTTC. Translated: CASRESGRETQYF.

The chain recombines TRBV30 with TRBJ1-1, with TRBD1 matching 8 bases. Germline CDR1 reads GTSNPN; CDR2 reads SVGIG (reference sequence). The CDR3 consists of 20 residues. V gave up 1 base and J gave up 1 base; unmatched junction bases: 20. CDR3 DNA: TGTGCCTGGAGTGGGGCCCTCCTCGGGACAGGTCTCCCCCCGAACACTGAAGCTTTCTTT. Translating it yields CAWSGALLGTGLPPNTEAFF.

The gene calls are TRBV19 and TRBJ2-7; a weak D match, TRBD2 (6 bases). CDR3 length: 15 amino acids. Trimming stripped 5 bases from V and 2 bases from J, with 16 bases between. Germline values: CDR1 LNHDA, CDR2 SQIVND (reference sequence). CDR3 in DNA: TGTGCCAGTAGTCGTACTCGGACTACCGCCTACGAGCAGTACTTC. Protein: CASSRTRTTAYEQYF.

This rearrangement joins TRBV5-1 to TRBJ1-2, with 10 bases lining up with TRBD1. Germline CDR1 SGHRS, CDR2 YFSETQ. V lost 2 bases to trimming and J lost 2 bases; unmatched junction nucleotides: 3. This CDR3 contains 15 residues. Here the CDR3 reads CASSFRDRGNYGYTF. The CDR3 coding sequence is TGCGCCAGCAGCTTCCGGGACAGGGGAAACTATGGCTACACCTTC.

The gene calls are TRBV5-1 and TRBJ1-3, with TRBD1 matching over 7 bases. This CDR3 region has 15 residues. Trimming cost V 2 bases and J 1 base; bases outside gene matches: 3. The germline CDR1 and CDR2 sequences are SGHRS and YFSETQ. CDR3 in amino acids: CASSFQGGSGNTIYF. The CDR3, as DNA: TGCGCCAGCAGCTTTCAGGGGGGATCTGGAAACACCATATATTTT.

The V and J genes are TRBV10-3 and TRBJ1-5; D is undetermined. The CDR3 spans 14 residues. CDR1 is ENHRY, CDR2 SYGVKD, per germline. V lost 2 bases, J lost 5 bases, and 10 bases lay in between. The CDR3 protein is CAISESPRDQPQHF. CDR3 bases: TGTGCCATCAGTGAGAGCCCTAGGGATCAGCCCCAGCATTTT.

This clone occurred once. V usage is TRBV5-5 and J usage is TRBJ2-2; 7 nucleotides align to TRBD1. The germline V gene has CDR1 SGHKS and CDR2 YYEKEE (reference sequence). This CDR3 has 16 amino acids. Trimming at V came to 4 bases and at J to 1 base, leaving 7 bases not matched to a gene. The CDR3 bases are TGTGCCAGCAGCCTGATGACAGGGAGGAACACCGGGGAGCTGTTTTTT. Its protein product is CASSLMTGRNTGELFF.

This chain links TRBV6-1 with TRBJ1-4; a possible D gene is TRBD1 (5 bases). Germline V gene sequence: CDR1 MNHNS, CDR2 SASEGT. V gave up 8 bases and J gave up 4 bases, with 17 bases separating them. The CDR3 totals 15 residues. The CDR3 coding sequence is TGTGCCAGCGGGGTTGGTGTGGGGCATAATGAAAAACTGTTTTTT. It is translated as CASGVGVGHNEKLFF.

The rearrangement joins TRBV5-1 to TRBJ2-5; no clear D. The CDR3 is 12 amino acids. The ends were cut back, 0 bases at V and 5 bases at J, with 5 bases in the middle. The germline CDR1 and CDR2 sequences are SGHRS and YFSETQ. CDR3 bases: TGCGCCAGCAGCTTGGGGCGGGAGACCCAGTACTTC. Protein: CASSLGRETQYF.

This chain uses TRBV5-6 with TRBJ2-5; no clear D. Deletions cut 2 bases from V and 3 bases from J, with 2 bases between. Germline loops: CDR1 SGHDT, CDR2 YYEEEE. The CDR3 loop spans 11 amino acids. CDR3 in DNA: TGTGCCAGCAGCTTCAAAGAGACCCAGTACTTC. It translates to CASSFKETQYF.

The chain has TRBV4-2 and TRBJ2-3, with TRBD2 identical over 7 bases. After removal of 0 bases from V and 3 bases from J, the junction contained 9 bases not matched to a gene. The germline V gene encodes CDR1 LGHNA and CDR2 YNFKEQ. The length of the CDR3 is 17 residues. The CDR3 loop is CASSQEGTSESTDTQYF. The CDR3 region has the DNA TGTGCCAGCAGCCAAGAGGGAACTAGCGAGTCAACAGATACGCAGTATTTT.

This chain links TRBV5-1 with TRBJ2-7; the D gene is possibly TRBD1 (6 bases). CDR3 size: 12 residues. The V and J ends lost 4 bases and 7 bases respectively, with 12 bases between them. CDR1 SGHRS and CDR2 YFSETQ come from the germline V gene. This chain's CDR3 is CASSMTGREQYF. The CDR3 DNA reads TGCGCCAGCAGCATGACAGGTAGAGAGCAGTACTTC.

The chain recombines TRBV6-5 with TRBJ1-1, with D possibly being TRBD1 (5 bases). Looked up from germline, CDR1 is MNHEY and CDR2 is SVGAGI. The CDR3 runs to 15 residues. Trimming removed 0 bases from V and 2 bases from J, with 10 bases in between. CDR3 DNA sequence: TGTGCCAGCAGTTACTCGCCAGGGACTAACACTGAAGCTTTCTTT. Translation gives CASSYSPGTNTEAFF.

This sequence joins TRBV28 and TRBJ2-3, with 12 bases identical to TRBD2. Germline-derived CDR1 and CDR2 are MDHEN and SYDVKM. Trimming at V came to 6 bases and at J to 5 bases, leaving 3 bases not matched to a gene. The length of the CDR3 is 14 residues. Here the CDR3 DNA reads TGTGCCAGCAGCCCTAGCGGGAGGGGAGATACGCAGTATTTT. It specifies CASSPSGRGDTQYF.

This chain joins TRBV19 and TRBJ2-1; 9 bases line up with TRBD1. The germline gives CDR1 LNHDA, CDR2 SQIVND (reference sequence). The CDR3 is 14 amino acids. Unmatched junction bases numbered 6, after V lost 6 bases and J lost 6 bases. CDR3 region: CASSTGQGGNEQFF. CDR3 sequence (DNA): TGTGCCAGTAGCACGGGACAGGGAGGCAATGAGCAGTTCTTC.

This chain uses TRBV29-1 with TRBJ2-1, with 7 bases identical to TRBD2. V dropped 4 bases and J dropped 7; count of bases not matched to a gene: 13. The CDR3 loop spans 15 amino acids. Germline lookup yields CDR1 SQVTM and CDR2 ANQGSEA. The CDR3: CSVALGTSASNEQFF. CDR3 nucleotide sequence: TGCAGCGTTGCCCTCGGAACTAGCGCCTCAAATGAGCAGTTCTTC.

The chain carries TRBV29-1 and TRBJ2-1; TRBD2 agrees at 9 bases. CDR3 length: 15 amino acids. The V gene end was trimmed by 6 bases and the J gene end by 5 bases; junction bases not matched to a gene: 11. Germline values: CDR1 SQVTM, CDR2 ANQGSEA. The CDR3 DNA reads TGCAGCGTCGGCCATCGACTAGCGGAGGACAATGAGCAGTTCTTC. Translated: CSVGHRLAEDNEQFF.

This clone has only one observation. The chain is built from TRBV7-2 and TRBJ2-1, with 7 bases fitting TRBD2. V dropped 1 base and J dropped 5; count of bases not matched to a gene: 5. The CDR3 is 15 amino acids. Germline V gene lookup returns CDR1 SGHTA and CDR2 FQGNSA. The CDR3 reads CASSLDRGSHNEQFF. CDR3 coding DNA: TGTGCCAGCAGCTTAGACCGCGGGAGCCACAATGAGCAGTTCTTC.